This T cell receptor beta chain comes out of a study of human T cells and chemical hapten exposure. J gave up 2 bases and V 4 bases, and 3 bases lay outside the gene matches. CDR1 is MNHNS and CDR2 is SASEGT in the germline V gene. The CDR3 loop spans 15 amino acids. Time point described: pre-sensitization, week 0. The sample's treatment: therapeutic diphenylcyclopropenone sensitization with weekly scalp DPC. A single record per CDR3 protein comes from TCRdb applying MiXCR to the RACE reads. The sample includes more than 150,000 distinct CDR3 sequences, around 30% of them seen just once. The TCR sequence derives from a woman in her twenties or thirties with alopecia areata. Some clones in this sample may be carry-over from other donors' samples. This sample comprised whole blood, obtained in connection with sensitization to the hapten diphenylcyclopropenone (DPC). This chain links TRBV6-1 with TRBJ1-5; 9 bases fit TRBD1. For the CDR3, the DNA is TGTGCCAGCAGTGCGACAGGGGGTGGCAATCAGCCCCAGCATTTT. As protein: CASSATGGGNQPQHF.